The rows below give T cell receptor beta chains drawn from one sample of a study of CD8 T cells in Susac syndrome. Via MiXCR, TCRdb re-called the immunoSEQ multiplex PCR reads, giving one row per CDR3 protein. The table records some 65,000 distinct CDR3 sequences, 94% of them present only once. Sequences were obtained from CD8+ T cells from PBMCs. The receptor source for this set is a human donor with multiple sclerosis. The conserved cysteine and the conserved F or W are not part of the CDR3 here.

j_gene	v_gene	CDR3aa
TRBJ2-5	TRBV7-6	ASSLQLAETQY
TRBJ2-3	TRBV7-9	ASSPTGGAPDTQY
TRBJ2-1	TRBV7-9	ASSRTGGMVNEQF
TRBJ1-2	TRBV9	ASSLDMDNYGYT
TRBJ2-7	TRBV29-1	SVEGTTVYEQY
TRBJ2-1	TRBV23-1	ASSRPTPGDEPYNEQF
TRBJ2-7	TRBV27	ASSPQGSQEQY
TRBJ2-1	TRBV30	AWSGGTGDFEQF
TRBJ1-1	TRBV9	ASSPTLGQGITEAF
TRBJ2-7	TRBV20-1	SARDLDRGYEQY
TRBJ2-3	TRBV7-8	ASSHSGTVTDTQY
TRBJ2-2	TRBV12-3/TRBV12-4	ASSPASGELF
TRBJ2-1	TRBV4-1	ASSQDWTPTYNEQF
TRBJ2-1	TRBV15	ATSGNRHEQF
TRBJ1-2	TRBV11-2	ASSSTGTNYGYT
TRBJ2-3	TRBV28	ASSFRTSYTDTQY
TRBJ2-1	TRBV19	ASSIAIGGQGR
TRBJ1-2	TRBV5-1	ASSYGTAANYGYT
TRBJ1-1	TRBV4-1	ASSQENEAF
TRBJ2-5	TRBV5-1	ASSLGDKEGETQY
TRBJ1-2	TRBV9	ASSVGRSYGYT
TRBJ1-1	TRBV20-1	SARDLGTEAF
TRBJ2-5	TRBV2	ASSDGQETQY
TRBJ2-2	TRBV4-3	ASSQADRGMDTGELF
TRBJ2-1	TRBV4-3	ASSQDRGGEQF
TRBJ2-1	TRBV19	ASSIKGLAGSLEQF
TRBJ1-4	TRBV3-1	ASSQDTGWQKLF
TRBJ1-5	TRBV12-3/TRBV12-4	ASSRGQNQPQH
TRBJ2-1	TRBV5-6	ASSAVGNEQF
TRBJ2-1	TRBV12-3/TRBV12-4	ASSLGGSQASGSDEQF
TRBJ2-1	TRBV5-6	ASSLLVINNEQF
TRBJ1-1	TRBV28	ASSLIRENTEAF
TRBJ2-7	TRBV2	ASSLGQGVSEQY
TRBJ1-5	TRBV28	ASSLEGWQPQH
TRBJ2-3	TRBV28	AINEGTDTQY
TRBJ1-2	TRBV29-1	SVEDSPAGYGYT
TRBJ2-1	TRBV20-1	SARYSEASYNEQF
TRBJ1-5	TRBV28	ASRRNQPQH
TRBJ2-1	TRBV27	ASSSERDLF
TRBJ2-3	TRBV7-9	ASSSMTGYGDTQY
TRBJ2-6	TRBV4-1	ASSHGPSSGANVLT
TRBJ1-5	TRBV19	ASIGTGDNQPQH
TRBJ2-5	TRBV7-9	ASSYDNFRETQY
TRBJ2-5	TRBV7-8	ASSLVIGDQETQY
TRBJ2-1	TRBV23-1	ASSQSGRREETYNEQF
TRBJ2-1	TRBV3-1	ASSQSRLNEQF
TRBJ2-2	TRBV29-1	SVEGRGGRTGELF
TRBJ2-7	TRBV27	ASSLSELAGYEQY
TRBJ2-7	TRBV3-1	ASSQDSDRGRGSYEQY
TRBJ2-3	TRBV7-7	ASSPRLDAQY
TRBJ2-1	TRBV7-3	ASSLLAGAPLNEQF
TRBJ2-1	TRBV27	ASSWDSGGAYEQF